These 30 T cell receptor beta chains share one sample of origin, sequenced in a study of blood T cell repertoires in COVID-19. Data came from immunoSEQ multiplex PCR; TCRdb stores just in-frame clones and leaves some out. This table has about 99,000 clones, roughly 87% appearing once. The sequencing sample was made of peripheral blood. These receptors came from a woman older than 75 in a cohort sampled during active COVID-19.

The chain has TRBV6-4 and TRBJ2-1, with 11 bases matching TRBD2. This CDR3 comprises 17 residues. The V and J ends lost 0 bases and 5 bases, in that order; junction bases with no gene match: 6. Germline CDR1 MRHNA, CDR2 SNTAGT. The CDR3 protein is CASSDSLSSGRNNEQFF. The CDR3 nucleotides are TGTGCCAGCAGTGACTCCTTGTCTAGCGGGAGGAACAATGAGCAGTTCTTC.

Regarding this clone: This sample includes further DNA sequences coding for the same CDR3. The gene calls are TRBV7-9 and TRBJ2-2; D gene unclear. Germline loops: CDR1 SEHNR, CDR2 FQNEAQ (reference sequence). The CDR3 consists of 12 residues. V was shortened by 5 bases and J by 5 bases, with 6 bases between the two germline ends. DNA of the CDR3: TGTGCCAGCAGCCCCTCGACCGGGGAGCTGTTTTTT. Protein: CASSPSTGELFF.

The chain uses TRBV2 and TRBJ2-7; 8 bases map to TRBD2. Germline V gene lookup returns CDR1 SNHLY and CDR2 FYNNEI. J lost 2 bases, V lost 6 bases, and 12 bases had no gene match. The CDR3 extends over 16 amino acids. Here the CDR3 DNA reads TGTGCCAGCAGAGAGCAGCTAGCGGGTATTACCTACGAGCAGTACTTC. Translation gives CASREQLAGITYEQYF.

This clone showed up just once. The rearrangement uses TRBV6-6 and TRBJ2-1; 7 nucleotides agree with TRBD2. V trimming: 6 bases; J trimming: 6 bases; junction bases outside the gene matches: 8. Germline CDR1 and CDR2: MNHNY and SVGAGI (reference sequence). This CDR3 region has 14 residues. The CDR3 coding sequence is TGTGCCAGCAGGGAAAGCGGGGCCGCCAATGAGCAGTTCTTC. Translating gives CASRESGAANEQFF.

This chain connects TRBV3-1 (or the pseudogene TRBV3-2) to TRBJ1-1; D is unclear. The germline V and J ends were trimmed by 1 base and 1 base, with 7 bases remaining between them. CDR1 is LGHDT and CDR2 is YNNKEL in the germline V gene (reference sequence). The CDR3 sequence is 14 residues long. CDR3 in DNA: TGTGCCAGCAGCCAAGTGCGAGGGAACACTGAAGCTTTCTTT. Amino acids: CASSQVRGNTEAFF.

The chain couples TRBV5-4 to TRBJ1-5; D gene uncertain. The V and J ends lost 0 bases and 4 bases respectively, with 8 bases between them. The CDR3 extends over 14 amino acids. Germline assignment: CDR1 SGHNT and CDR2 YYREEE (reference sequence). The CDR3 coding sequence is TGTGCCAGCAGCTTGGGACGGGAAAATCAGCCCCAGCATTTT. It yields the protein CASSLGRENQPQHF.

In its sample, this clone was seen once. The chain has TRBV19 and TRBJ1-1; the match to TRBD1 covers 8 bases. Germline V gene sequence: CDR1 LNHDA, CDR2 SQIVND (reference sequence). CDR3 length: 17 amino acids. The V gene end was trimmed by 5 bases and the J gene end by 5 bases; junction bases not matched to a gene: 16. This CDR3 is CASSQAAGGFGRTEAFF. CDR3 sequence (DNA): TGTGCCAGTAGTCAGGCGGCAGGGGGCTTCGGAAGAACTGAAGCTTTCTTT.

The chain couples TRBV12-3 or TRBV12-4 to TRBJ1-2; 10 positions match TRBD1. V lost 6 bases to trimming and J lost 3 bases; unmatched junction nucleotides: 1. The CDR3 sequence is 13 residues long. This CDR3 reads CASRGQGYYGYTF. DNA for the CDR3: TGTGCCAGCAGGGGACAGGGGTACTATGGCTACACCTTC.

The genes are TRBV6-9 and TRBJ2-7; tentative D call: TRBD2 (5 bases). Looked up from germline, CDR1 is MNHGY and CDR2 is SVAAGI. The CDR3 sequence is 15 residues long. V lost 6 bases and J lost 2, with 17 bases in between. The chain's CDR3 is CASRPRAGKTYEQYF. The DNA of the CDR3 is TGTGCCAGCAGACCCCGGGCCGGGAAGACCTACGAGCAGTACTTC.

Concerning this clone itself: Other DNA sequences from this sample encode an identical CDR3 as well. The chain joins TRBV5-1 to TRBJ2-7; tentative D call: TRBD2 (6 bases). This CDR3 is 14 amino acids long. Germline CDR1 is SGHRS and CDR2 is YFSETQ. With 0 bases removed from V and 2 bases from J, the gap between germline ends came to 9 bases. The CDR3 DNA reads TGCGCCAGCAGCTTGGGGGCGGGAACCTACGAGCAGTACTTC. Translation gives CASSLGAGTYEQYF.

This chain uses TRBV7-2 with TRBJ2-6; TRBD2 matches 13 bases. With 5 bases clipped from V and 0 bases from J, the junction kept 4 bases outside the gene matches. The germline gives CDR1 SGHTA, CDR2 FQGNSA. This CDR3 has 18 amino acids. Here the CDR3 DNA reads TGTGCCAGCAGCGTCGGGACTAGCGGGGTCTCTGGGGCCAACGTCCTGACTTTC. This sequence encodes CASSVGTSGVSGANVLTF.

This sequence joins TRBV5-1 and TRBJ2-3, with 9 bases lining up with TRBD2. Germline values: CDR1 SGHRS, CDR2 YFSETQ. Unmatched junction bases numbered 12, after V lost 9 bases and J lost 7 bases. This CDR3 has 14 amino acids. CDR3 coding DNA: TGCGCCACCCAGGAGGGACTAGCAACCCATACGCAGTATTTT. Residues: CATQEGLATHTQYF.

The chain carries TRBV7-8 and TRBJ1-3; perhaps TRBD1 as D (5 bases). Deletions cut 1 base from V and 0 bases from J, with 16 bases between. The CDR3 length is 18 residues. Germline V gene sequence: CDR1 SGHVS, CDR2 FQNEAQ. The CDR3 coding sequence is TGTGCCAGCAGCTTAGGGAGGGTCTGGGGGTTCTCTGGAAACACCATATATTTT. Translated: CASSLGRVWGFSGNTIYF.

This rearrangement joins TRBV28 to TRBJ2-7; TRBD2 might be the D (6 bases). Germline values: CDR1 MDHEN, CDR2 SYDVKM. The V gene lost 3 bases and the J gene lost 2 bases, with 11 bases spanning the gap. The CDR3 is 14 residues long. The CDR3 DNA follows: TGTGCCAGCAGTTTTAGGGCGGGACCCTACGAGCAGTACTTC. Protein: CASSFRAGPYEQYF.

This sequence joins TRBV19 and TRBJ1-3; weak D call: TRBD1 (5 bases). Germline-derived CDR1 and CDR2 are LNHDA and SQIVND (reference sequence). The CDR3 totals 15 residues. The V gene lost 2 bases and the J gene lost 4 bases, with 12 bases spanning the gap. CDR3 DNA sequence: TGTGCCAGTAGTATACAGACAGACCGGGGAAACACCATATATTTT. Protein: CASSIQTDRGNTIYF.

The chain combines TRBV29-1 with TRBJ1-1; D perhaps matches TRBD1 (6 bases). CDR1 and CDR2 from the germline V gene are SQVTM and ANQGSEA. Trimming removed 4 bases from V and 1 base from J, with 10 bases in between. The CDR3 runs to 13 residues. CDR3 sequence reads: CSVGAGANTEAFF. CDR3 nucleotide sequence: TGCAGCGTTGGGGCAGGGGCGAACACTGAAGCTTTCTTT.

The rearrangement joins TRBV7-8 to TRBJ1-1; possibly TRBD1 for D (5 bases). V gave up 7 bases and J gave up 6 bases, with 18 bases separating them. Germline V gene sequence: CDR1 SGHVS, CDR2 FQNEAQ. The CDR3 sequence is 14 residues long. The CDR3 spells CASTDKGIGAEAFF. Written as DNA, the CDR3 is TGTGCCAGCACCGATAAGGGGATAGGCGCTGAAGCTTTCTTT.

The chain carries TRBV5-1 and TRBJ2-3, with D tentatively TRBD2 (6 bases). With 0 bases removed from V and 2 bases from J, the gap between germline ends came to 19 bases. Germline CDR1 reads SGHRS; CDR2 reads YFSETQ. This CDR3 has 18 residues. CDR3 nucleotides: TGCGCCAGCAGCTTGGTCGGGCGGCCAGGGAGGCCCACAGATACGCAGTATTTT. This codes for CASSLVGRPGRPTDTQYF.

This chain joins TRBV21-1 and TRBJ2-5; TRBD2, as called in the table, went unchecked against the DNA. TRBV21-1 is marked as a pseudogene. This CDR3 is built from 19 residues. The CDR3 protein is CASSKPRGGSGGLQETQYF. The CDR3 region has the DNA TGTGCCAGCAGCAAACCTCGGGGGGGTAGCGGGGGCCTCCAAGAGACCCAGTACTTC.

The chain links TRBV6-5 to TRBJ1-3, with a tentative D call TRBD1 (6 bases). This CDR3 region has 13 residues. Looked up from germline, CDR1 is MNHEY and CDR2 is SVGAGI. Between the trimmed V and J ends, which lost 6 bases and 3 bases, there was a span of 9 bases. CDR3 sequence (DNA): TGTGCCAGCAGCGGACAGATTGGAAACACCATATATTTT. This translates into CASSGQIGNTIYF.

The rearrangement uses TRBV7-2 and TRBJ1-5, with 10 bases matching TRBD1. Germline CDR1 SGHTA, CDR2 FQGNSA. The V and J ends lost 2 bases and 4 bases, in that order; junction bases with no gene match: 8. This CDR3 has 17 residues. The CDR3 nucleotides read TGTGCCAGCAGCTTACCGGGACAGGGGTTAGGTAATCAGCCCCAGCATTTT. This encodes CASSLPGQGLGNQPQHF.

The chain joins TRBV9 to TRBJ1-2; D might be TRBD1 (5 bases). The CDR3 totals 13 residues. The germline V gene encodes CDR1 SGDLS and CDR2 YYNGEE. Deletions cut 3 bases from V and 5 bases from J, with 11 bases between. The CDR3 DNA sequence: TGTGCCAGCAGCGCGCAGGGTAGATATGGCTACACCTTC. Residues: CASSAQGRYGYTF.

This chain joins TRBV2 and TRBJ2-2; D is perhaps TRBD1 (5 bases). This CDR3 has 15 amino acids. Trimming removed 3 bases at V and 2 bases at J, with 10 bases between. Germline V gives CDR1 SNHLY, CDR2 FYNNEI. The CDR3 sequence is CASSEGQINTGELFF. The CDR3 DNA is TGTGCCAGCAGTGAGGGGCAGATCAACACCGGGGAGCTGTTTTTT.

The chain recombines TRBV15 with TRBJ2-3; TRBD1 might be the D (6 bases). Trimming took 2 bases from V and 1 from J, leaving 13 bases between them. This CDR3 comprises 16 residues. The germline gives CDR1 LNHNV, CDR2 YYDKDF (reference sequence). The DNA for the CDR3 is TGTGCCACCAGCAGAAACCGGGACACCGGCACAGATACGCAGTATTTT. It yields the protein CATSRNRDTGTDTQYF.

The V call is TRBV19, the J call TRBJ2-7; 10 positions match TRBD2. The CDR3 contains 15 residues. Trimming cost V 7 bases and J 3 bases; bases outside gene matches: 9. Germline V gene lookup returns CDR1 LNHDA and CDR2 SQIVND (reference sequence). CDR3: CASTTPGTSDYEQYF. In nucleotides, the CDR3 is TGTGCCAGTACCACCCCCGGGACTAGCGACTACGAGCAGTACTTC.

The CDR3 protein is CASSRGGGTEAFF. Written as DNA, the CDR3 is TGTGCCAGCAGCCGAGGGGGTGGCACTGAAGCTTTCTTT. This rearrangement joins TRBV7-3 to TRBJ1-1; D is perhaps TRBD1 (6 bases). The CDR3 has 13 amino acids. The V gene lost 5 bases and the J gene lost 4 bases, with 11 bases spanning the gap. Germline V lookup: CDR1 SGHTA, CDR2 FQGTGA.

This chain connects TRBV7-9 to TRBJ2-5; D gene ambiguous. Trimming cost V 5 bases and J 2 bases, with 3 bases left between them. The CDR3 has 11 amino acids. Germline CDR1 is SEHNR and CDR2 is FQNEAQ (reference sequence). The CDR3 nucleotides read TGTGCCAGCAGCCCTCAAGAGACCCAGTACTTC. This encodes CASSPQETQYF.

The V call is TRBV4-2, the J call TRBJ2-1, with D tentatively TRBD2 (6 bases). The V end lost 1 base, the J end lost 9 bases, and 16 bases lay between the germline ends. CDR1 LGHNA and CDR2 YNFKEQ come from the germline V gene. This CDR3 is built from 15 residues. CDR3 sequence reads: CASSQVGGGLIEQFF. DNA of the CDR3: TGTGCCAGCAGCCAAGTCGGGGGAGGACTAATTGAGCAGTTCTTC.

This clone was seen just once. This rearrangement joins TRBV6-5 to TRBJ2-4; 8 positions agree with TRBD1. The V and J ends lost 8 bases and 7 bases, in that order; junction bases with no gene match: 4. This CDR3 has 12 residues. The germline V gene encodes CDR1 MNHEY and CDR2 SVGAGI. This CDR3 reads CASLTGGNIQYF. In nucleotides, the CDR3 is TGTGCCAGCCTAACAGGGGGGAACATTCAGTACTTC.

The CDR3 sequence is CASSLEHNSGNTIYF. In DNA form, the CDR3 reads TGTGCCAGCAGCTTGGAACACAACTCTGGAAACACCATATATTTT. The gene calls are TRBV5-4 and TRBJ1-3; D is ambiguous. Trimming stripped 0 bases from V and 0 bases from J, with 7 bases between. CDR3 length equals 15 residues. Germline-derived CDR1 and CDR2 are SGHNT and YYREEE (reference sequence).